Shown below are 23 T cell receptor beta chains from a single sample sequenced in a study of blood T cells in healthy people across ages. The use of a sample-barcoded 5' primer and a J-beta primer mix characterized a second PCR of roughly 6 to 11 cycles. One entry per CDR3 protein results from TCRdb running MiXCR on the 5' RACE reads. The table records approximately 810,000 distinct CDR3 sequences, roughly 40% of them present only once. Sequencing was carried out using blood. These TCRs come from a man aged 18 to 30 in good health.

This clonotype was seen more than once but under ten times. The V gene is TRBV9, the J gene TRBJ1-6; unclear D gene. V gave up 0 bases and J gave up 8 bases, with 15 bases separating them. Germline-derived CDR1 and CDR2 are SGDLS and YYNGEE. The CDR3 has 16 amino acids. The CDR3 loop is CASSVGVAVGDSPLHF. For the CDR3, the DNA is TGTGCCAGCAGCGTAGGAGTAGCGGTGGGAGATTCACCCCTCCACTTT. The full variable domain, with the rest looked up from reference TRBV9 and TRBJ1-6, is DSGVTQTPKHLITATGQRVTLRCSPRSGDLSVYWYQQSLDQGLQFLIQYYNGEERAKGNILERFSAQQFPDLHSELNLSSLELGDSALYFCASSVGVAVGDSPLHFGNGTRLTVT.

This clonotype was seen more than once but under ten times. V usage is TRBV7-9 and J usage is TRBJ1-2; D is possibly TRBD1 (5 bases). CDR1 and CDR2 from the germline V gene are SEHNR and FQNEAQ (reference sequence). V lost 1 base to trimming and J lost 4 bases, with 10 bases between them. This CDR3 comprises 14 residues. The CDR3 spells CASSLEGFGYGYTF. The CDR3 nucleotides read TGTGCCAGCAGCTTAGAGGGGTTCGGCTATGGCTACACCTTC.

A single count supports this clonotype. The chain recombines TRBV20-1 with TRBJ1-1, with D possibly matching TRBD1 (6 bases). V was shortened by 6 bases and J by 0 bases, with 14 bases between the two germline ends. This CDR3 is built from 14 residues. CDR1 and CDR2 (germline): DFQATT, SNEGSKA (reference sequence). CDR3 bases: TGCAGTGCCCGCCTGGGACATATGAACACTGAAGCTTTCTTT. Protein: CSARLGHMNTEAFF.

The table lists this clonotype with a few counts. The V call is TRBV18, the J call TRBJ2-1; 12 bases fit TRBD2. Losses at the gene ends were 2 bases for V and 11 bases for J; bases not matched to a gene: 4. The CDR3 is made up of 14 amino acids. Germline V lookup: CDR1 KGHSH, CDR2 LQKENI. This CDR3 is CASSPETSGGQQFF. The CDR3 DNA sequence: TGTGCCAGCTCACCAGAGACTAGCGGGGGCCAGCAGTTCTTC.

This clonotype appeared a few times. CDR3 sequence (DNA): TGCGCCAGCAGCACGACAGGGCGGGCTGAAGCTTTCTTT. The encoded protein is CASSTTGRAEAFF. The chain has TRBV5-1 and TRBJ1-1; the match to TRBD1 covers 7 bases. V gave up 4 bases and J gave up 6 bases; unmatched junction bases: 6. The CDR3 contains 13 residues. CDR1 SGHRS and CDR2 YFSETQ come from the germline V gene. The variable domain in full, completed from reference TRBV5-1 and TRBJ1-1, reads KAGVTQTPRYLIKTRGQQVTLSCSPISGHRSVSWYQQTPGQGLQFLFEYFSETQRNKGNFPGRFSGRQFSNSRSEMNVSTLELGDSALYLCASSTTGRAEAFFGQGTRLTVV.

In this sample, this clonotype turned up a few times. The V gene is TRBV6-2 or TRBV6-3, the J gene TRBJ2-2; D not resolved. The CDR3 extends over 14 amino acids. Trimming pared 7 bases from V and 2 bases from J, leaving 11 bases between. Per germline, CDR1 MNHEY and CDR2 SVGEGT. The DNA of the CDR3 is TGTGCCAGCAAGACTCCCCCAAACACCGGGGAGCTGTTTTTT. Its protein is CASKTPPNTGELFF.

With regard to this clonotype: This may be a read error, as it is one base from a much larger clone. The gene calls are TRBV7-2 and TRBJ2-3; D ambiguous. The V end was cut by 5 bases, the J end by 1 base, with 10 bases between. The germline CDR1 and CDR2 sequences are SGHTA and FQGNSA. CDR3 length: 14 amino acids. Here the CDR3 DNA reads TGTGCCAGCAGCGTGTCGAGCGGCACAGATACGCAGTATTTT. Its translation is CASSVSSGTDTQYF. Supplemented by reference TRBV7-2 and TRBJ2-3, the full variable domain reads GAGVSQSPSNKVTEKGKDVELRCDPISGHTALYWYRQSLGQGLEFLIYFQGNSAPDKSGLPSDRFSAERTGGSVSTLTIQRTQQEDSAVYLCASSVSSGTDTQYFGPGTRLTVL.

In DNA, the CDR3 is TGTGCCAGCAGCTTAGGGGTTGGGCAGGGGCTCTATGGCTACACCTTC. It codes for CASSLGVGQGLYGYTF. The V and J genes are TRBV7-8 and TRBJ1-2; the D gene is possibly TRBD1 (6 bases). CDR1 SGHVS and CDR2 FQNEAQ come from the germline V gene. V shed 1 base and J shed 4 bases, with 16 bases lying between them. The CDR3 has 16 residues.

The chain has TRBV12-3 or TRBV12-4 and TRBJ1-4; D not certain. V lost 6 bases and J 8 bases, leaving 16 bases between the germline ends. The CDR3 totals 14 residues. CDR3 amino acids: CASRSGHKPEKLFF. The DNA for the CDR3 is TGTGCCAGCAGGTCCGGGCACAAGCCCGAAAAACTGTTTTTT.

This clonotype was seen just once. This sequence joins TRBV12-3 or TRBV12-4 and TRBJ1-5; the D gene is possibly TRBD1 (6 bases). The V end was cut by 7 bases, the J end by 9 bases, with 13 bases between. This CDR3 has 12 residues. For the CDR3, the DNA is TGTGCCAGCACCCCACTGACAGGGCCCCAGCATTTT. Its protein is CASTPLTGPQHF.

In this sample, this clonotype turned up a few times. The rearrangement joins TRBV9 to TRBJ2-3; D is possibly TRBD2 (6 bases). Trimming took 3 bases from V and 2 from J, leaving 16 bases between them. Looked up from germline, CDR1 is SGDLS and CDR2 is YYNGEE. The CDR3 loop spans 16 amino acids. In DNA, the CDR3 is TGTGCCAGCAGCGCTCGACTAGACGGGTTCACAGATACGCAGTATTTT. Translated: CASSARLDGFTDTQYF.

This clonotype has only one observation. A much larger clone differs from this one at a single base, so this may be a read error. The chain joins TRBV14 to TRBJ1-2; a possible D gene is TRBD1 (5 bases). Germline assignment: CDR1 SGHDN and CDR2 FVKESK. CDR3 size: 12 residues. The CDR3 region has the DNA TGTACCAGCAGCCCAGGAGGTCAGGGAAACACCTTC. Protein product: CTSSPGGQGNTF. The full variable domain, completed using reference TRBV14 and TRBJ1-2, is EAGVTQFPSHSVIEKGQTVTLRCDPISGHDNLYWYRRVMGKEIKFLLHFVKESKQDESGMPNNRFLAERTGGTYSTLKVQPAELEDSGVYFCTSSPGGQGNTFGSGTRLTVV.

This clonotype appeared many times. V usage is TRBV4-1 and J usage is TRBJ2-1; TRBD1 might be the D (6 bases). The V end lost 0 bases, the J end lost 4 bases, and 16 bases lay between the germline ends. Per germline, CDR1 MGHRA and CDR2 YSYEKL. The CDR3 runs to 17 residues. DNA of the CDR3: TGCGCCAGCAGCCAAGAATCAGGGGCCGCAGTATACAATGAGCAGTTCTTC. Protein product: CASSQESGAAVYNEQFF.

Many counts were recorded for this clonotype. The chain has TRBV5-1 and TRBJ1-2; D uncertain. The CDR3 is 14 amino acids. The germline V gene encodes CDR1 SGHRS and CDR2 YFSETQ. Trimming took off 4 bases at V and 5 bases at J, with 15 bases between the two ends. CDR3 sequence: CASSEDGHPYGYTF. In DNA form, the CDR3 reads TGCGCCAGCAGCGAGGACGGTCATCCGTATGGCTACACCTTC. Supplemented by reference TRBV5-1 and TRBJ1-2, the full variable domain reads KAGVTQTPRYLIKTRGQQVTLSCSPISGHRSVSWYQQTPGQGLQFLFEYFSETQRNKGNFPGRFSGRQFSNSRSEMNVSTLELGDSALYLCASSEDGHPYGYTFGSGTRLTVV.

The V call is TRBV20-1, the J call TRBJ2-6; no clear D gene. There are 15 residues in the CDR3. Germline assignment: CDR1 DFQATT and CDR2 SNEGSKA (reference sequence). Written as DNA, the CDR3 is TGCTGTTCTGGTCGGTTGGGCTCTGGGGCCAACGTCCTGACTTTC. Translation gives CCSGRLGSGANVLTF.

Many counts were recorded for this clonotype. The CDR3 reads CASRLMTGRNYGYTF. The CDR3 DNA follows: TGCGCCAGCAGGTTAATGACAGGACGAAACTATGGCTACACCTTC. The J gene is TRBJ1-2, the V gene TRBV5-1; D is possibly TRBD1 (6 bases). CDR1 is SGHRS, CDR2 YFSETQ, per germline. V was cut by 5 bases and J by 2 bases, with 16 bases left in between. CDR3 length: 15 residues.

This clonotype was observed a few times. The chain recombines TRBV6-1 with TRBJ2-3, with TRBD2 matching over 9 bases. The length of the CDR3 is 19 residues. Per germline, CDR1 MNHNS and CDR2 SASEGT. With 6 bases clipped from V and 2 bases from J, the junction kept 18 bases outside the gene matches. CDR3 nucleotide sequence: TGTGCCAGCAGGAGACTAGCGGAGGCCTACACAACACTCACAGATACGCAGTATTTT. Translated, it gives CASRRLAEAYTTLTDTQYF.

The chain recombines TRBV7-3 with TRBJ2-3; D possibly uses TRBD1 or TRBD2 (5 bases each). Per the germline V gene, CDR1 is SGHTA and CDR2 is FQGTGA. This CDR3 is built from 15 residues. Trimming pared 1 base from V and 3 bases from J, leaving 11 bases between. CDR3 coding DNA: TGTGCCAGCAGCTTAAGGGGGATTGGGACAGATACGCAGTATTTT. This encodes CASSLRGIGTDTQYF. Supplemented by reference TRBV7-3 and TRBJ2-3, the full variable domain reads GAGVSQTPSNKVTEKGKYVELRCDPISGHTALYWYRQSLGQGPEFLIYFQGTGAADDSGLPNDRFFAVRPEGSVSTLKIQRTERGDSAVYLCASSLRGIGTDTQYFGPGTRLTVL.

V usage is TRBV25-1 and J usage is TRBJ1-1; D not certain. From germline, CDR1 is MGHDK and CDR2 SYGVNS. CDR3 size: 14 residues. Trimming took 2 bases from V and 3 from J, leaving 10 bases between them. In DNA form, the CDR3 reads TGTGCCAGCAGTGAAGATTATCGGGACACTGAAGCTTTCTTT. It codes for CASSEDYRDTEAFF.

A single count supports this clonotype. The J gene is TRBJ2-5, the V gene TRBV20-1; D is perhaps TRBD1 or TRBD2 (5 bases each). The J call may be incorrect, as the DNA end agrees better with TRBJ2-7. This CDR3 is 15 amino acids long. Germline loops: CDR1 DFQATT, CDR2 SNEGSKA (reference sequence). The DNA of the CDR3 is TGCAGTGCTAGATTAACCGCCTCGGGACGGGACGAGCAGTACTTC. It specifies CSARLTASGRDEQYF.

This clonotype has just a few counts. The chain has TRBV18 and TRBJ2-3; D uncertain. Germline V gene lookup returns CDR1 KGHSH and CDR2 LQKENI. V was trimmed by 3 bases and J by 6 bases, leaving 19 bases between them. There are 16 residues in the CDR3. Here the CDR3 reads CASSPTRTPTADTQYF. The CDR3 nucleotides read TGTGCCAGCTCACCTACCCGGACCCCCACAGCCGATACGCAGTATTTT.

This clonotype appeared many times. V gene TRBV4-2 combines with J gene TRBJ2-1, with 12 bases lining up with TRBD2. The CDR3 sequence is 19 residues long. Looked up from germline, CDR1 is LGHNA and CDR2 is YNFKEQ. The ends lost 1 base at V and 9 bases at J; junction bases unmatched: 16. CDR3 bases: TGTGCCAGCAGCCAAGGATTACTAGCGGGGGGAGTCTCCAATCGTGAGCAGTTCTTC. Amino acid sequence: CASSQGLLAGGVSNREQFF.

The chain couples TRBV15 to TRBJ1-1; D ambiguous. V lost 0 bases and J lost 6, with 14 bases in between. The CDR3 sequence is 15 residues long. The germline gives CDR1 LNHNV, CDR2 YYDKDF (reference sequence). The CDR3 loop reads CATSRDQVGGAEAFF. CDR3 DNA: TGTGCCACCAGCAGAGATCAGGTCGGAGGCGCTGAAGCTTTCTTT.